Listed here are 29 T cell receptor beta chains from one sample, sequenced in a study of spatial heterogeneity in lung cancer. As to time point: sample taken at primary tumor resection. TCRdb re-called the 5' RACE reads with MiXCR, one entry per CDR3 protein. The repertoire has tens of thousands of distinct CDR3 sequences, roughly 13% of them found once; the top ten carry 55% to 60%. Sequences were derived from PBMCs, sampled at surgery. Receptor source: a male donor with early-stage non-small cell lung cancer.

This clonotype was detected ten times or more. The chain links TRBV29-1 to TRBJ2-7; 11 bases match TRBD2. The CDR3 totals 14 residues. Trimming cost V 4 bases and J 0 bases; bases outside gene matches: 2. Germline assignment: CDR1 SQVTM and CDR2 ANQGSEA. This chain's CDR3 is CSVATSGGSYEQYF. CDR3 nucleotide sequence: TGCAGCGTTGCTACTAGCGGGGGCTCCTACGAGCAGTACTTC.

This clonotype was picked up many times. This sequence joins TRBV10-3 and TRBJ1-5; unclear D gene. The length of the CDR3 is 16 residues. The germline V gene encodes CDR1 ENHRY and CDR2 SYGVKD. Deletions cut 1 base from V and 2 bases from J, with 12 bases between. The CDR3 loop reads CAISEWQGRGNQPQHF. The CDR3, as DNA: TGTGCCATCAGTGAGTGGCAAGGACGGGGCAATCAGCCCCAGCATTTT.

The chain recombines TRBV3-1 with TRBJ2-6; no firm D call. Germline assignment: CDR1 LGHDT and CDR2 YNNKEL (reference sequence). The CDR3 is made up of 14 amino acids. V gave up 5 bases and J gave up 0 bases, with 5 bases separating them. The CDR3 DNA reads as TGTGCCAGCAGCACTAACTCTGGGGCCAACGTCCTGACTTTC. This gives the protein CASSTNSGANVLTF.

This chain uses TRBV7-2 with TRBJ1-2; D remains ambiguous. CDR1 is SGHTA and CDR2 is FQGNSA in the germline V gene. Trimming stripped 1 base from V and 1 base from J, with 4 bases between. CDR3 size: 13 residues. DNA of the CDR3: TGTGCCAGCAGCTTAGAGGTTAACTATGGCTACACCTTC. Its protein is CASSLEVNYGYTF.

The V and J genes are TRBV15 and TRBJ2-7; D remains ambiguous. CDR1 LNHNV and CDR2 YYDKDF come from the germline V gene (reference sequence). Trimming removed 5 bases from V and 4 bases from J, with 12 bases in between. This CDR3 comprises 13 residues. The CDR3 spells CATSHRLVYEQYF. The CDR3 nucleotides read TGTGCCACCAGCCACCGACTGGTTTACGAGCAGTACTTC.

This clonotype was observed many times. The chain's CDR3 is CASRPGQTNSPLHF. CDR3 DNA sequence: TGTGCCAGCAGACCGGGACAGACAAATTCACCCCTCCACTTT. The chain links TRBV6-5 to TRBJ1-6, with 7 bases lining up with TRBD1. The V segment lost 6 bases and the J segment 7 bases; nucleotides outside the gene matches: 6. The CDR3 extends over 14 amino acids. CDR1 and CDR2 (germline): MNHEY, SVGAGI.

This rearrangement joins TRBV6-2 or TRBV6-3 to TRBJ2-3; D might be TRBD2 (5 bases). CDR1 and CDR2 from the germline V gene are MNHEY and SVGEGT. V lost 7 bases to trimming and J lost 10 bases, with 15 bases between them. This CDR3 is 12 amino acids long. The chain's CDR3 is CASTLGLGAQYF. The CDR3, as DNA: TGTGCCAGCACCCTTGGACTTGGAGCGCAGTATTTT.

The chain has TRBV6-2 or TRBV6-3 and TRBJ2-5, with D tentatively TRBD1 or TRBD2 (5 bases each). Germline-derived CDR1 and CDR2 are MNHEY and SVGEGT. The CDR3 covers 14 residues. Deletions cut 2 bases from V and 2 bases from J, with 9 bases between. Written as DNA, the CDR3 is TGTGCCAGCAGTTACCTGAGGGGACAAGAGACCCAGTACTTC. Its translation is CASSYLRGQETQYF.

The sample holds a few counts of this clonotype. The chain combines TRBV5-1 with TRBJ1-4; no clear D. Germline loops: CDR1 SGHRS, CDR2 YFSETQ. This CDR3 has 14 residues. Trimming removed 0 bases from V and 7 bases from J, with 10 bases in between. DNA of the CDR3: TGCGCCAGCAGCTTGGAAACTCCCGGTGAAAAACTGTTTTTT. Its translation is CASSLETPGEKLFF.

This clonotype occurred a few times. The chain links TRBV7-3 to TRBJ2-2, with D hard to call. This CDR3 comprises 13 residues. The V gene lost 5 bases and the J gene lost 6 bases, with 10 bases spanning the gap. CDR1 is SGHTA, CDR2 FQGTGA, per germline. CDR3 in amino acids: CASSPTLAGELFF. Written as DNA, the CDR3 is TGTGCCAGCAGCCCAACTCTGGCCGGGGAGCTGTTTTTT.

This chain connects TRBV6-5 to TRBJ2-5; 8 nucleotides align to TRBD2. In germline, CDR1 is MNHEY, CDR2 SVGAGI. The CDR3 extends over 14 amino acids. The trim removed 5 bases at V and 6 bases at J, leaving 8 bases unmatched. The CDR3 DNA reads TGTGCCAGCAGTAGACAGAGACTAGCGCAGACCCAGTACTTC. Its protein is CASSRQRLAQTQYF.

This clonotype has a handful of counts. The chain uses TRBV12-3 or TRBV12-4 and TRBJ2-5, with 12 bases identical to TRBD2. The CDR3 is made up of 15 amino acids. J lost 4 bases, V lost 5 bases, and 5 bases had no gene match. Written as DNA, the CDR3 is TGTGCCAGCAGTCCTAGCGGGAGGGAGGCAGAGACCCAGTACTTC. Protein: CASSPSGREAETQYF.

This clonotype was detected a few times. CDR3 nucleotide sequence: TGTGCCAGCAGTTACCTCCGGGGATACGAGCAGTACTTC. Amino acid sequence: CASSYLRGYEQYF. The rearrangement uses TRBV6-2 or TRBV6-3 and TRBJ2-7; weak D call: TRBD2 (5 bases). Germline V gives CDR1 MNHEY, CDR2 SVGEGT. V gave up 2 bases and J gave up 4 bases, with 9 bases separating them. There are 13 residues in the CDR3.

This clonotype was observed a handful of times. The chain joins TRBV6-6 to TRBJ2-3; the D call may be TRBD1 or TRBD2 (5 bases each). Germline V gene sequence: CDR1 MNHNY, CDR2 SVGAGI (reference sequence). The CDR3 contains 15 residues. Trimming took 2 bases from V and 4 from J, leaving 13 bases between them. The CDR3 spells CASSYLIRGSDTQYF. CDR3 sequence (DNA): TGTGCCAGCAGTTACCTCATTCGGGGCTCAGATACGCAGTATTTT.

This CDR3 is CASRGRVDSPLHF. The DNA of the CDR3 is TGTGCCAGCCGGGGCAGGGTGGATTCACCCCTCCACTTT. The rearrangement links TRBV18 to TRBJ1-6, with D possibly being TRBD1 (5 bases). This CDR3 has 13 amino acids. The ends were cut back, 8 bases at V and 8 bases at J, with 13 bases in the middle. Germline CDR1 KGHSH, CDR2 LQKENI.

This clonotype has just a few counts. The V call is TRBV7-9, the J call TRBJ1-4; D gene unclear. Germline-derived CDR1 and CDR2 are SEHNR and FQNEAQ (reference sequence). The CDR3 consists of 15 residues. The ends were cut back, 5 bases at V and 0 bases at J, with 10 bases in the middle. In DNA, the CDR3 is TGTGCCAGCAGCGCCGACCCGTCAACTAATGAAAAACTGTTTTTT. Residues: CASSADPSTNEKLFF.

This clonotype has ten or more counts. The chain has TRBV12-3 or TRBV12-4 and TRBJ2-7; 9 nucleotides line up with TRBD1. The CDR3 covers 14 residues. V shed 6 bases, J shed 0 bases, and the junction held 3 bases outside the gene matches. The CDR3 sequence is CASSPTGGSYEQYF. The CDR3 bases are TGTGCCAGCAGCCCGACAGGGGGCTCCTACGAGCAGTACTTC.

V usage is TRBV10-3 and J usage is TRBJ1-5; 12 bases match TRBD1. Losses at the gene ends were 5 bases for V and 7 bases for J; bases not matched to a gene: 12. The CDR3 contains 17 residues. The germline V gene encodes CDR1 ENHRY and CDR2 SYGVKD. CDR3 nucleotides: TGTGCCATCAGTCAAGATTCCGGGACAGGGGGCCAGCAGCCCCAGCATTTT. It specifies CAISQDSGTGGQQPQHF.

V usage is TRBV5-4 and J usage is TRBJ2-5; D remains unclear. CDR1 is SGHNT, CDR2 YYREEE, per germline (reference sequence). Trimming removed 4 bases from V and 2 bases from J, with 12 bases in between. This CDR3 contains 14 residues. The CDR3 protein is CASSAGVLQETQYF. DNA of the CDR3: TGTGCCAGCAGCGCAGGAGTTTTACAAGAGACCCAGTACTTC. The full variable domain, rest sourced from reference TRBV5-4 and TRBJ2-5, is ETGVTQSPTHLIKTRGQQVTLRCSSQSGHNTVSWYQQALGQGPQFIFQYYREEENGRGNFPPRFSGLQFPNYSSELNVNALELDDSALYLCASSAGVLQETQYFGPGTRLLVL.

This clonotype occurred many times. The CDR3 DNA sequence: TGTGCCAGCAGCCTCAGACAGCCGGCAAAGCAGTTCTTC. Amino acid sequence: CASSLRQPAKQFF. The chain combines TRBV28 with TRBJ2-1, with D possibly TRBD1 on 5 matching bases. CDR1 and CDR2 (germline): MDHEN, SYDVKM. The V end was cut by 6 bases, the J end by 11 bases, with 17 bases between. The CDR3 is 13 residues long.

This clonotype was seen more than once but under ten times. The chain employs TRBV5-4 and TRBJ2-3; 11 bases agree with TRBD2. Losses at the gene ends were 3 bases for V and 0 bases for J; bases not matched to a gene: 3. This CDR3 spans 16 amino acids. The germline gives CDR1 SGHNT, CDR2 YYREEE (reference sequence). DNA of the CDR3: TGTGCCAGCAGCTGGCTAGCGGGGGGCAGCACAGATACGCAGTATTTT. It encodes CASSWLAGGSTDTQYF.

The rearrangement links TRBV24-1 to TRBJ1-1; possibly TRBD1 for D (5 bases). V was shortened by 12 bases and J by 7 bases, with 8 bases between the two germline ends. Germline V gene data show CDR1 as KGHDR and CDR2 as SFDVKD. The CDR3 contains 9 residues. Here the CDR3 reads CASQGEAFF. CDR3 nucleotide sequence: TGTGCCTCCCAGGGTGAAGCTTTCTTT.

The chain joins TRBV6-1 to TRBJ2-5; maybe TRBD1 (6 bases). The CDR3 has 15 amino acids. Germline lookup yields CDR1 MNHNS and CDR2 SASEGT. Trimming shortened V by 8 bases and J by 6 bases, and 22 bases separated the two germline ends. For the CDR3, the DNA is TGTGCCAGCCTCCTCGACAGTGGCTGGGGGCAGACCCAGTACTTC. Its protein is CASLLDSGWGQTQYF.

The rearrangement joins TRBV3-1 to TRBJ2-7; TRBD1 is a possible D gene (5 bases). Trimming stripped 2 bases from V and 2 bases from J, with 22 bases between. The CDR3 is made up of 18 amino acids. The germline CDR1 and CDR2 sequences are LGHDT and YNNKEL (reference sequence). The CDR3, as DNA: TGTGCCAGCAGCCAACAAACCCCAGACAGTCTATATCCCTACGAGCAGTACTTC. Protein sequence: CASSQQTPDSLYPYEQYF.

This clonotype was found a few times. The rearrangement joins TRBV5-1 to TRBJ2-7; D gene unclear. Trimming stripped 6 bases from V and 1 base from J, with 14 bases between. Germline CDR1 SGHRS, CDR2 YFSETQ. The CDR3 covers 14 residues. The CDR3 sequence is CASTTQDGSYEQYF. CDR3 in DNA: TGCGCCAGCACCACCCAGGACGGATCCTACGAGCAGTACTTC.

The V and J genes are TRBV5-1 and TRBJ2-2; D unresolved. This CDR3 contains 16 residues. V shed 4 bases and J shed 2 bases, with 15 bases lying between them. CDR1 is SGHRS and CDR2 is YFSETQ in the germline V gene. The CDR3 protein is CASSQTTVRNTGELFF. The CDR3, as DNA: TGCGCCAGCAGCCAGACGACGGTTAGAAACACCGGGGAGCTGTTTTTT.

This clonotype has a count of ten or more. The chain uses TRBV5-1 and TRBJ2-7; TRBD2 aligns across 7 bases. The junction had 7 bases not matched to a gene; V was cut back by 4 bases and J by 0 bases. Germline V gene lookup returns CDR1 SGHRS and CDR2 YFSETQ. This CDR3 region has 15 residues. The CDR3 nucleotides read TGCGCCAGCAGCCCACTAGCGTCGAGCTCCTACGAGCAGTACTTC. Protein sequence: CASSPLASSSYEQYF.

There are many counts of this clonotype. This chain joins TRBV7-6 and TRBJ2-5; the D call may be TRBD1 or TRBD2 (5 bases each). V was pared by 4 bases and J by 3 bases, with 15 bases between. Germline loops: CDR1 SGHVS, CDR2 FNYEAQ. The CDR3 length is 15 residues. CDR3 sequence (DNA): TGTGCCAGCAGCTCATACGGGGCTAAAGAAGAGACCCAGTACTTC. This gives the protein CASSSYGAKEETQYF.

This chain uses TRBV6-5 with TRBJ2-3, with TRBD2 identical over 10 bases. The germline V gene has CDR1 MNHEY and CDR2 SVGAGI. J was trimmed by 1 base and V by 2 bases; bases with no gene match: 6. The CDR3 spans 17 residues. The CDR3 spells CASSYTGTSARTDTQYF. The CDR3 DNA is TGTGCCAGCAGTTACACAGGGACTAGCGCCCGCACAGATACGCAGTATTTT.